The 30 T cell receptor beta chains listed next were all sequenced from one sample in a study of CD8+CD57+ T cells in acquired aplastic anemia. Patients included in sequencing had previously demonstrated CD8+CD57+ cell expansion by flow cytometry. The template for TCR beta VDJ and CDR3 sequence profiling was genomic DNA. MiXCR, applied by TCRdb to the reads, yields one record per CDR3 protein. The data show a few hundred thousand distinct CDR3 sequences, around 82% seen once. Specimen: sorted CD4+, CD8+, or CD8+CD57+ T cells (not recorded which) from PBMCs. The receptors stem from a human donor with aplastic anemia.

The chain uses TRBV11-2 and TRBJ1-1, with D unclear. CDR3 length: 13 residues. Germline V gives CDR1 SGHAT, CDR2 FQNNGV. The ends were cut back, 4 bases at V and 7 bases at J, with 13 bases in the middle. CDR3 sequence reads: CASSSTTRGEAFF. The DNA of the CDR3 is TGTGCCAGCAGCTCCACTACAAGAGGTGAAGCTTTCTTT.

This rearrangement joins TRBV5-5 to TRBJ2-1; D perhaps matches TRBD1 (6 bases). The CDR3 loop spans 15 amino acids. Germline assignment: CDR1 SGHKS and CDR2 YYEKEE (reference sequence). V was clipped by 6 bases and J by 5 bases, with 18 bases between them. For the CDR3, the DNA is TGTGCCAGCACCGTGACTATCGGGACAAACAATGAGCAGTTCTTC. Translation: CASTVTIGTNNEQFF.

As to this clonotype: Lacking the conserved final phenylalanine or tryptophan, this CDR3 likely reflects a read error. It is unclear where the CDR3 begins or ends on the DNA, so no DNA is shown, and the CDR3 is as TCRdb lists it. The CDR3 reads CASSLAYSYQAQDLAD. The gene calls are TRBV2 and TRBJ2-6; no check of the table's D call, TRBD2, against the DNA was made. Germline CDR1 is SNHLY and CDR2 is FYNNEI. The CDR3 sequence runs 16 residues, both termini included.

The rearrangement joins TRBV9 to TRBJ1-6, with unresolved D. CDR3 length equals 14 residues. The germline gives CDR1 SGDLS, CDR2 YYNGEE. Deletions cut 3 bases from V and 10 bases from J, with 14 bases between. CDR3 residues: CASSAREFGSPLHF. Here the CDR3 DNA reads TGTGCCAGCAGCGCGAGAGAGTTTGGATCACCCCTCCACTTT.

This sequence joins TRBV20-1 and TRBJ1-1; D is undetermined. This CDR3 has 12 residues. Trimming left V 3 bases short and J 3 bases short, with 8 bases between. Germline CDR1 is DFQATT and CDR2 is SNEGSKA (reference sequence). CDR3 in DNA: TGCAGTGCTAGCGGCGGGGACACTGAAGCTTTCTTT. Amino acid sequence: CSASGGDTEAFF.

As regards this clonotype: The junction departs from germline at one end; a sequencing error may be responsible. This chain links TRBV7-9 with TRBJ2-3; 8 bases are a match to TRBD1. The germline V gene encodes CDR1 SEHNR and CDR2 FQNEAQ (reference sequence). The CDR3 consists of 14 residues. CDR3 nucleotide sequence: TGTGCCAGCAGCGCCGGGACAGGCGACCATGAGACGCAGTTT. As protein: CASSAGTGDHETQF. The full variable domain, its missing parts supplied by reference TRBV7-9 and TRBJ2-3, is DTGVSQNPRHKITKRGQNVTFRCDPISEHNRLYWYRQTLGQGPEFLTYFQNEAQLEKSRLLSDRFSAERPKGSFSTLEIQRTEQGDSAMYLCASSAGTGDHETQFGPGTRLTVL.

The genes are TRBV25-1 and TRBJ2-3; the match to TRBD1 covers 8 bases. V lost 4 bases, J lost 2 bases, and 8 bases stayed unmatched. This CDR3 has 16 amino acids. Germline V gene lookup returns CDR1 MGHDK and CDR2 SYGVNS. DNA for the CDR3: TGTGCCAGCAGTGCCGGACAGGGAGGATCCACAGATACGCAGTATTTT. It specifies CASSAGQGGSTDTQYF.

Remarks on this clonotype: The junction shows a germline mismatch at one end, possibly a read error. Here the CDR3 reads CASSLAHGTKAQQF. The CDR3 DNA is TGTGCCAGCAGCTTAGCCCACGGGACAAAAGCGCAGCAGTTT. The chain combines TRBV7-6 with TRBJ2-3; D might be TRBD1 (6 bases). Germline assignment: CDR1 SGHVS and CDR2 FNYEAQ. The CDR3 is 14 amino acids.

This clonotype appeared once. The junction departs from germline at one end; a sequencing error may be responsible. This rearrangement joins TRBV2 to TRBJ1-1; D possibly corresponds to TRBD1 (6 bases). This CDR3 contains 16 residues. Per the germline V gene, CDR1 is SNHLY and CDR2 is FYNNEI. CDR3 nucleotides: TGTGCCAGCAGCGTAGAAGGAAGACAGGCGTACTCTGTAGGTTTATTT. It codes for CASSVEGRQAYSVGLF.

Turning to this clonotype: This CDR3 is missing its conserved last phenylalanine or tryptophan, likely due to a read error. It is unclear where the CDR3 begins or ends on the DNA, so no DNA is shown, and the CDR3 is as TCRdb lists it. The chain recombines TRBV9 with TRBJ2-3; the D call in the table, TRBD1, was not verified against the DNA. The germline gives CDR1 SGDLS, CDR2 YYNGEE. The CDR3 contains 13 residues when both ends are counted. CDR3 residues: CASGVGGVDTQHL.

Note on this clonotype: Given the absence of the conserved phenylalanine or tryptophan at the CDR3 end, a read error is likely. It is unclear where the CDR3 begins or ends on the DNA, so no DNA is shown, and the CDR3 is as TCRdb lists it. The CDR3 reads CASGDGGTHPQYFCS. The rearrangement links TRBV2 to TRBJ2-7; the D call of TRBD1 is as the table states it, not checked on the DNA. The CDR3 comprises 15 residues, both ends counted. Germline V gives CDR1 SNHLY, CDR2 FYNNEI.

This clonotype was observed once. The final CDR3 position lacks the conserved phenylalanine or tryptophan, pointing to a likely read error. It is unclear where the CDR3 begins or ends on the DNA, so no DNA is shown, and the CDR3 is as TCRdb lists it. The rearrangement joins TRBV7-9 to TRBJ2-3. The CDR3 region is 13 residues in length, termini included. Germline values: CDR1 SEHNR, CDR2 FQNEAQ (reference sequence). The CDR3 protein is CASRVGGTGGRYL.

This clonotype was recorded a few times. V usage is TRBV19 and J usage is TRBJ2-3, with TRBD2 matching 8 bases. Unmatched junction bases numbered 5, after V lost 4 bases and J lost 5 bases. Germline V CDR1 and CDR2: LNHDA, SQIVND (reference sequence). This CDR3 has 14 residues. The CDR3, as DNA: TGTGCCAGTAGTAGCCGGGGGGGCATAGATACGCAGTATTTT. Protein sequence: CASSSRGGIDTQYF.

About this clonotype: One junction end disagrees with the germline gene, perhaps due to a read error. V and J are TRBV7-6 and TRBJ2-1; D ambiguous. The germline V gene encodes CDR1 SGHVS and CDR2 FNYEAQ. There are 13 residues in the CDR3. CDR3: CASSLAATDRQFF. The CDR3 DNA reads TGTGCCAGCAGCTTAGCCGCCACAGATAGGCAGTTCTTT.

Of note for this clonotype: One end of the junction does not line up with germline, which may come from a read error. V and J are TRBV9 and TRBJ2-3, with a possible D match to TRBD1 (5 bases). The CDR3 is 13 residues long. The germline gives CDR1 SGDLS, CDR2 YYNGEE. In DNA form, the CDR3 reads TGTGCCAGCAGCGAAGGGGCAGCTACTACGCATTATTTT. It is translated as CASSEGAATTHYF.

The chain links TRBV7-8 to TRBJ2-2; 9 nucleotides line up with TRBD2. Germline-derived CDR1 and CDR2 are SGHVS and FQNEAQ. V was clipped by 2 bases and J by 4 bases; unmatched bases: 11. This CDR3 comprises 18 residues. The CDR3 DNA reads TGTGCCAGCAGCTTAATGGGAGCGGGAGGCATTCGCACCGGGGAGCTGTTTTTT. This codes for CASSLMGAGGIRTGELFF.

The gene calls are TRBV9 and TRBJ2-7, with D perhaps TRBD2 (5 bases). Per the germline V gene, CDR1 is SGDLS and CDR2 is YYNGEE. With 3 bases removed from V and 11 bases from J, the gap between germline ends came to 21 bases. The CDR3 loop spans 14 amino acids. CDR3 region: CASSAAQITNGEYF. The DNA for the CDR3 is TGTGCCAGCAGCGCCGCACAGATAACCAACGGGGAGTACTTC.

Concerning this clonotype itself: At one of its ends the junction is not consistent with the germline gene, which may arise from a read error. The chain is built from TRBV7-2 and TRBJ2-5; D might be TRBD2 (6 bases). The germline V gene encodes CDR1 SGHTA and CDR2 FQGNSA. This CDR3 is 14 amino acids long. The CDR3 loop reads CATSYGSGQETQQF. The CDR3 coding sequence is TGTGCCACCAGCTATGGTAGCGGTCAAGAGACTCAGCAGTTC.

As for this clonotype: This CDR3 fails to terminate in the conserved phenylalanine or tryptophan, so it likely reflects a read error. J is TRBJ2-3 and V is TRBV7-9; tentative D call: TRBD1 (6 bases). Germline V gene lookup returns CDR1 SEHNR and CDR2 FQNEAQ (reference sequence). The CDR3 is 13 amino acids. The CDR3, as DNA: TGTGCCAGCAGCGATGGGGGCACAGAGACGCAGTATGTG. Residues: CASSDGGTETQYV.

CDR3: CASGDPGPANLAEQYV. The CDR3 bases are TGTGCCAGCGGGGACCCGGGACCGGCGAACCTGGCCGAGCAGTACGTC. The chain links TRBV2 to TRBJ2-7; D possibly matches TRBD1 or TRBD2 (5 bases each). Trimming left V 8 bases short and J 6 bases short, with 26 bases between. Germline V CDR1 and CDR2: SNHLY, FYNNEI. The CDR3 contains 16 residues.

The CDR3 DNA sequence: TGTGCCAGCAGCCAAGATCTCCCAGGGAACACTGAAGCTTTCTTT. It specifies CASSQDLPGNTEAFF. The gene calls are TRBV5-5 and TRBJ1-1, with D uncertain. Trimming pared 4 bases from V and 1 base from J, leaving 14 bases between. The germline gives CDR1 SGHKS, CDR2 YYEKEE (reference sequence). The CDR3 spans 15 residues.

J is TRBJ2-3 and V is TRBV7-2; D remains ambiguous. CDR1 and CDR2 from the germline V gene are SGHTA and FQGNSA. Trimming took off 3 bases at V and 10 bases at J, with 11 bases between the two ends. This CDR3 comprises 12 residues. This chain's CDR3 is CASSLSLLSQYF. The CDR3 bases are TGTGCCAGCAGCTTGAGCCTGCTTTCGCAGTATTTT.

The rearrangement uses TRBV7-8 and TRBJ1-1, with D perhaps TRBD1 (6 bases). Trimming shortened V by 5 bases and J by 6 bases, and 22 bases separated the two germline ends. CDR1 is SGHVS and CDR2 is FQNEAQ in the germline V gene. CDR3 length: 16 amino acids. In nucleotides, the CDR3 is TGTGCCAGCAGCGTAGGGGGGGGACGCGTTAAGCCTGAAGCTTTCTTT. Translating gives CASSVGGGRVKPEAFF.

This clonotype was seen a single time. One end of the junction is discordant with germline, which a read error may explain. This chain joins TRBV7-3 and TRBJ2-1, with a possible D match to TRBD2 (7 bases). This CDR3 has 13 residues. Germline lookup yields CDR1 SGHTA and CDR2 FQGTGA. CDR3 sequence: CASRNGGQDGELF. CDR3 nucleotides: TGTGCCAGCAGAAACGGGGGGCAGGATGGGGAGCTGTTC. The full variable domain, rest sourced from reference TRBV7-3 and TRBJ2-1, is GAGVSQTPSNKVTEKGKYVELRCDPISGHTALYWYRQSLGQGPEFLIYFQGTGAADDSGLPNDRFFAVRPEGSVSTLKIQRTERGDSAVYLCASRNGGQDGELFGPGTRLTVL.

V and J are TRBV2 and TRBJ1-2, with a tentative D call TRBD1 (5 bases). V shed 5 bases and J shed 8 bases, with 15 bases lying between them. Per germline, CDR1 SNHLY and CDR2 FYNNEI. The CDR3 runs to 13 residues. The CDR3 loop reads CASSLRPEGGYTF. The DNA of the CDR3 is TGTGCCAGCAGTCTTAGGCCGGAGGGGGGCTACACCTTC.

This clonotype was detected a few times. The chain links TRBV2 to TRBJ1-6, with a tentative D call TRBD1 (6 bases). This CDR3 is 15 amino acids long. V lost 3 bases and J 8 bases, leaving 14 bases between the germline ends. CDR1 SNHLY and CDR2 FYNNEI come from the germline V gene. Here the CDR3 DNA reads TGTGCCAGCAGTGAGGCCACAGGGTTGGATTCACCCCTCCACTTT. Its protein product is CASSEATGLDSPLHF.

As for this clonotype: Without the conserved terminal phenylalanine or tryptophan, this CDR3 likely stems from a read error. The limits of the CDR3 on the DNA are not certain, so only TCRdb's listed CDR3 is given. J is TRBJ2-1 and V is TRBV9; the table's D call of TRBD1 was not tested on the DNA. The CDR3 totals 13 residues, both ends included. CDR1 and CDR2 (germline): SGDLS, YYNGEE. The CDR3 loop reads CASSDGGVRDQPL.

This clonotype was detected a few times. The chain joins TRBV7-8 to TRBJ2-7, with 7 nucleotides matching TRBD2. The CDR3 extends over 18 amino acids. The germline gives CDR1 SGHVS, CDR2 FQNEAQ. J gave up 4 bases and V 3 bases, and 18 bases lay outside the gene matches. CDR3 protein: CASSFPGGRTALSYEQYV. Written as DNA, the CDR3 is TGTGCCAGCAGCTTTCCGGGAGGCCGCACAGCCCTTTCTTACGAGCAGTACGTC.

The J gene is TRBJ2-1, the V gene TRBV7-8, with 7 bases fitting TRBD2. With 3 bases clipped from V and 8 bases from J, the junction kept 13 bases outside the gene matches. Per germline, CDR1 SGHVS and CDR2 FQNEAQ. The CDR3 contains 16 residues. The CDR3 nucleotides are TGTGCCAGCAGCTTTCCGGGAGGCCCCGAGACGGATGAGCAGTTCTTC. Translated: CASSFPGGPETDEQFF.

There are a few counts of this clonotype. The chain links TRBV7-9 to TRBJ1-2; D perhaps matches TRBD1 (6 bases). Per germline, CDR1 SEHNR and CDR2 FQNEAQ (reference sequence). The CDR3 sequence is 15 residues long. Deletions cut 6 bases from V and 13 bases from J, with 27 bases between. CDR3 nucleotide sequence: TGTGCCAGCAGACAGGGACTAGCGGGAAGTCTGTCCTTCACCTTC. Its translation is CASRQGLAGSLSFTF.